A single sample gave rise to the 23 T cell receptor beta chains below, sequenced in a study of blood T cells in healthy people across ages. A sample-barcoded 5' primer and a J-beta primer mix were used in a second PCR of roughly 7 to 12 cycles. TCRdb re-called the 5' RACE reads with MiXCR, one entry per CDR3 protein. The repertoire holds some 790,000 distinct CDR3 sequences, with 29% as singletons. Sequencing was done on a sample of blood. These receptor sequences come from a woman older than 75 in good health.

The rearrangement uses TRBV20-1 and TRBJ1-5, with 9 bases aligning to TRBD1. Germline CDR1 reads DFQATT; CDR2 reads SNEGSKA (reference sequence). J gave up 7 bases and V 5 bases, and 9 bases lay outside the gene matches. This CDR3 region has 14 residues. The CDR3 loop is CSASQGATLQPQHF. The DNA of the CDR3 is TGCAGTGCTTCACAGGGGGCGACACTCCAGCCCCAGCATTTT.

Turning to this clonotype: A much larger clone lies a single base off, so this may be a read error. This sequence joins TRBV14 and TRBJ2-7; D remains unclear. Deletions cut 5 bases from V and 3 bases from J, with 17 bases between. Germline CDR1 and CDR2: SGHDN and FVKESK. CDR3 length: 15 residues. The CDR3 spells CASSFRHGVGYEQYF. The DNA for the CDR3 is TGTGCCAGCAGCTTCCGACACGGCGTGGGCTACGAGCAGTACTTC.

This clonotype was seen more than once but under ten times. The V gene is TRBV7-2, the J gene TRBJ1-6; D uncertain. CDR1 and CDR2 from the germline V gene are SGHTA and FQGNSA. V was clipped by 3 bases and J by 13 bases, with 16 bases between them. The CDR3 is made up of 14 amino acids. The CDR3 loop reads CASSFDSPLGPLHF. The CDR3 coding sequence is TGTGCCAGCAGCTTCGACTCACCTTTAGGTCCCCTCCACTTT.

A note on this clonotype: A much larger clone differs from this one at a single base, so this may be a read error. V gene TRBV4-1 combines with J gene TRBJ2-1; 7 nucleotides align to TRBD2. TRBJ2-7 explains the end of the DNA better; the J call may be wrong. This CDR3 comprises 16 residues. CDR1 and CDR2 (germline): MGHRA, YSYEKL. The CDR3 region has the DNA TGCGCCAGCAGCCAAGAAGCGGGGAGCTCCTACAATGAGCAGTACTTC. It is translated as CASSQEAGSSYNEQYF.

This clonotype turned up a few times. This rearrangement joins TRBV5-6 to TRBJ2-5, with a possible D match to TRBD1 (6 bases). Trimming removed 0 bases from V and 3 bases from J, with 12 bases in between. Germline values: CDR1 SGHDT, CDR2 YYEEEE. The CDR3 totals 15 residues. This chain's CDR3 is CASSLALQGEETQYF. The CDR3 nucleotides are TGTGCCAGCAGCTTGGCATTACAGGGTGAAGAGACCCAGTACTTC.

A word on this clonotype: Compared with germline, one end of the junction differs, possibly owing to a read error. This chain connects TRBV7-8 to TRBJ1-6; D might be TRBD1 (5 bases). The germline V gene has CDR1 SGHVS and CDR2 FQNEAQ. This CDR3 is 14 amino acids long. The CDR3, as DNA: TGTGCCAACAGCTTAGCAGGGATCAATTTACCCCTCCACTTT. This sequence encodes CANSLAGINLPLHF.

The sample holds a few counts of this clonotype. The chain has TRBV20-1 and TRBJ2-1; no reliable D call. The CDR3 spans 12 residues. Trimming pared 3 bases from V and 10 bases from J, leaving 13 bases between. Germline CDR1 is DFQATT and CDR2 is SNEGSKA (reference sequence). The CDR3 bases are TGCAGTGCTAGTGCAACGCCTAGGGAGCAGTTCTTC. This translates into CSASATPREQFF.

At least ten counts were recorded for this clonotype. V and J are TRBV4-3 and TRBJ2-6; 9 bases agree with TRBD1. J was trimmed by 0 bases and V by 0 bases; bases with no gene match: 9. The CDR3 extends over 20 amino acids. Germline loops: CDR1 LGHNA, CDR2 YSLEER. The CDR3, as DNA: TGCGCCAGCAGCCAAGACCCGACAGGGGGGCCTACCTCTGGGGCCAACGTCCTGACTTTC. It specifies CASSQDPTGGPTSGANVLTF.

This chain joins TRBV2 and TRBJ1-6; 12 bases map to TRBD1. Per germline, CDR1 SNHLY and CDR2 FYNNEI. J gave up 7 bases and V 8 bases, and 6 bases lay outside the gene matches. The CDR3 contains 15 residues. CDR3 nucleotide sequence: TGTGCCAGCGGGGGGACAGGGGGCGCGAATTCACCCCTCCACTTT. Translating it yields CASGGTGGANSPLHF. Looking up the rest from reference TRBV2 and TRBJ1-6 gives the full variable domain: EPEVTQTPSHQVTQMGQEVILRCVPISNHLYFYWYRQILGQKVEFLVSFYNNEISEKSEIFDDQFSVERPDGSNFTLKIRSTKLEDSAMYFCASGGTGGANSPLHFGNGTRLTVT.

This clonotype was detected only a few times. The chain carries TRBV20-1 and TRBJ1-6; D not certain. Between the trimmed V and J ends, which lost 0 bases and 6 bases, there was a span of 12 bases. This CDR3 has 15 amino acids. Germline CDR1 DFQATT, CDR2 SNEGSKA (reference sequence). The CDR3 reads CSARDQLTANSPLHF. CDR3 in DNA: TGCAGTGCTAGAGATCAACTAACGGCTAATTCACCCCTCCACTTT.

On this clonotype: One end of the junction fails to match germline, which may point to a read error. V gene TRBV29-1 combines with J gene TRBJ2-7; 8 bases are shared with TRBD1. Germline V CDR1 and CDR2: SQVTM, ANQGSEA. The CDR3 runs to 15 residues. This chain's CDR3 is CSVGDRGSLSYEQYF. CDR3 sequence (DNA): TGCAGCGTTGGTGACAGGGGATCTCTGTCCTATGAGCAGTACTTC.

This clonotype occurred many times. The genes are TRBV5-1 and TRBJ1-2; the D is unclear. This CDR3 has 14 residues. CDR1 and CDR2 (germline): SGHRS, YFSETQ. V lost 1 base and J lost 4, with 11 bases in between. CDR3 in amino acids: CASSLSSVLYGYTF. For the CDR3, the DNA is TGCGCCAGCAGCTTGAGTTCGGTACTCTATGGCTACACCTTC.

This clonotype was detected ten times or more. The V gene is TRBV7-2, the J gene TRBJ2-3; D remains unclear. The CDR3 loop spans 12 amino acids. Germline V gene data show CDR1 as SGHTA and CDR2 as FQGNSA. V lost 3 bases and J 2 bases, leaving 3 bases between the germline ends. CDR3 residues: CASSLFTDTQYF. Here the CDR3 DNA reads TGTGCCAGCAGCTTGTTCACAGATACGCAGTATTTT.

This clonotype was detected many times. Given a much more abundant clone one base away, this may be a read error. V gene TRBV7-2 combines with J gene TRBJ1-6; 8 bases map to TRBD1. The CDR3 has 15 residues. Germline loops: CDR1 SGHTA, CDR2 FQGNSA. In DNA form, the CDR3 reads TGTGCCAGCAGCTTAGGCACAGGGGGTAATTCACCCCGCCACTTT. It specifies CASSLGTGGNSPRHF.

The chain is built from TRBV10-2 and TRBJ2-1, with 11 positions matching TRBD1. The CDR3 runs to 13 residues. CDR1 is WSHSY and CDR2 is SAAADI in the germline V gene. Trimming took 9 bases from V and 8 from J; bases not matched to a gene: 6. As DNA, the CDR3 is TGCGCCAGGCAGGGACAGGGGGAGGATGAGCAGTTCTTC. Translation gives CARQGQGEDEQFF.

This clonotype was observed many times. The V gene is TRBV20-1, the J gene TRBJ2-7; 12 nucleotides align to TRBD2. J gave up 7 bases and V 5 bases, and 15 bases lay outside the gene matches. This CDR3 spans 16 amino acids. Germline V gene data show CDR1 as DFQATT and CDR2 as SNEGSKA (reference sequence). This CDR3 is CSAPSLAGGRSAEQYF. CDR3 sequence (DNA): TGCAGTGCTCCTAGCCTAGCGGGGGGGCGGTCTGCTGAGCAGTACTTC.

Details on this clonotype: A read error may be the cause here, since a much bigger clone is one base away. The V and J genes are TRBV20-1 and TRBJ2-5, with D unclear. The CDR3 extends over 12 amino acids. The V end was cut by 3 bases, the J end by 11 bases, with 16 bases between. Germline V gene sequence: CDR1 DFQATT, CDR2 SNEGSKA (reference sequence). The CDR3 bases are TGCAGTGCTAGCCCTCAAAATGATGAGCAGTACTTC. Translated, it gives CSASPQNDEQYF.

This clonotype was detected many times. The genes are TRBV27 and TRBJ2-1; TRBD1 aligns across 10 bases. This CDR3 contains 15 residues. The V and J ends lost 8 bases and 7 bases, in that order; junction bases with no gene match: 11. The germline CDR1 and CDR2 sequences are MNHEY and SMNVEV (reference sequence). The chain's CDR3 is CASFRQGATGNEQFF. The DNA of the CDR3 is TGTGCCAGCTTCCGACAGGGGGCAACGGGGAATGAGCAGTTCTTC.

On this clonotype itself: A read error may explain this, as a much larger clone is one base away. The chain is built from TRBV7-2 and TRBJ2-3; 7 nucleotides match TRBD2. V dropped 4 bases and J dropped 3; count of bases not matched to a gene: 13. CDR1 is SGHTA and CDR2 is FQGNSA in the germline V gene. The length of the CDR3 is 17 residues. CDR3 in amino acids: CASSSRGTLPKTDTQYF. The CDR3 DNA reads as TGTGCCAGCAGCTCGCGGGGGACCTTGCCCAAGACAGATACGCAGTATTTT. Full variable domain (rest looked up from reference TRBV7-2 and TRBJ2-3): GAGVSQSPSNKVTEKGKDVELRCDPISGHTALYWYRQSLGQGLEFLIYFQGNSAPDKSGLPSDRFSAERTGGSVSTLTIQRTQQEDSAVYLCASSSRGTLPKTDTQYFGPGTRLTVL.

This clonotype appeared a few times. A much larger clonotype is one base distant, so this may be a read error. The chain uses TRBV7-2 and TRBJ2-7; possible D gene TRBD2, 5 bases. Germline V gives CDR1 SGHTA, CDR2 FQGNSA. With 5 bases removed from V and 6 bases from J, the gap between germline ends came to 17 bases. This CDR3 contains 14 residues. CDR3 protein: CASSPDGVKGEQYF. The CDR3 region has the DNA TGTGCCAGCAGCCCCGACGGGGTAAAAGGCGAGCAGTACTTC.

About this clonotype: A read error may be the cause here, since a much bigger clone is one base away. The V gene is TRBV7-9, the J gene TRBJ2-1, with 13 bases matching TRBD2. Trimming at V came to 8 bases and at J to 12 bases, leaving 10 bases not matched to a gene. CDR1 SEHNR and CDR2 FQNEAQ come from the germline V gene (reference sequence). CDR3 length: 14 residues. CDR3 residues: CASGSTSGGYGQFF. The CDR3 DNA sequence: TGTGCCAGCGGCTCGACTAGCGGGGGGTATGGGCAGTTCTTC.

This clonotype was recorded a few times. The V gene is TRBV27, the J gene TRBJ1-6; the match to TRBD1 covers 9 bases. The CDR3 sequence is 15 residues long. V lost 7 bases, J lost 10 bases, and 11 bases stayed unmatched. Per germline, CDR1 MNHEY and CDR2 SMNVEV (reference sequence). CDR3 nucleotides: TGTGCCAGCACTCAAATGACAGGGGGTGAATCACCCCTCCACTTT. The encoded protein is CASTQMTGGESPLHF.

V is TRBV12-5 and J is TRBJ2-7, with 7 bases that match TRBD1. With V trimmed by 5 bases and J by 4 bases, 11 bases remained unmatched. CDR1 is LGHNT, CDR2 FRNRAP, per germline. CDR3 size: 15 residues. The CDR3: CASGRVGQPPYEQYF. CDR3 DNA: TGTGCTAGTGGTCGAGTGGGACAGCCGCCTTACGAGCAGTACTTC.